This passage covers 5 T cell receptor beta chains from one sample sequenced in a study of cytomegalovirus exposure and HLA in healthy donors. 13 Jbeta primers and 60 Vbeta primers were used for the PCR. The table came from immunoSEQ multiplex PCR; TCRdb's copy has only in-frame clones and leaves some out. The table has about 120,000 clones, over 75% seen once. The sample consisted of PBMCs. The receptors stem from a woman between 18 and 29 years old in good health and CMV-seronegative.

The J gene is TRBJ2-1, the V gene TRBV5-1, with TRBD2 matching 9 bases. Germline CDR1 SGHRS, CDR2 YFSETQ. Germline trimming cut 0 bases from V and 7 bases from J; bases unmatched to any gene: 11. CDR3 size: 17 residues. The CDR3 loop is CASSLGGGRALGNEQFF. The DNA of the CDR3 is TGCGCCAGCAGCTTGGGGGGCGGGAGGGCCCTCGGAAATGAGCAGTTCTTC.

The rearrangement uses TRBV7-8 and TRBJ2-1; TRBD2 matches 13 bases. Germline V CDR1 and CDR2: SGHVS, FQNEAQ. CDR3 length: 15 residues. Losses at the gene ends were 5 bases for V and 9 bases for J; bases not matched to a gene: 7. In DNA form, the CDR3 reads TGTGCCAGCAGCCAACCGGGACTAGCGGGGAGTGAGCAGTTCTTC. Residues: CASSQPGLAGSEQFF.

The chain recombines TRBV7-2 with TRBJ2-2; 9 positions match TRBD1. CDR1 is SGHTA, CDR2 FQGNSA, per germline. The CDR3 extends over 18 amino acids. The V and J ends lost 5 bases and 7 bases, in that order; junction bases with no gene match: 17. The CDR3 spells CASSRRSGTGSLGGELFF. The CDR3 bases are TGTGCCAGCAGCAGACGATCCGGGACAGGGAGTTTAGGCGGGGAGCTGTTTTTT.

This sequence joins TRBV19 and TRBJ1-6; D gene uncertain. The germline V gene encodes CDR1 LNHDA and CDR2 SQIVND (reference sequence). The V end was cut by 7 bases, the J end by 6 bases, with 19 bases between. This CDR3 is 16 amino acids long. CDR3 bases: TGTGCCAGTACCGATATCCCTAGGCGGGGTAATTCACCCCTCCACTTT. This sequence encodes CASTDIPRRGNSPLHF.

This clone was detected only once. The gene calls are TRBV4-1 and TRBJ2-5; 9 bases line up with TRBD2. There are 17 residues in the CDR3. The germline CDR1 and CDR2 sequences are MGHRA and YSYEKL. J gave up 4 bases and V 0 bases, and 9 bases lay outside the gene matches. DNA for the CDR3: TGCGCCAGCAGCCAAGATAACAGCGGGAGGAACAGAGAGACCCAGTACTTC. This codes for CASSQDNSGRNRETQYF.